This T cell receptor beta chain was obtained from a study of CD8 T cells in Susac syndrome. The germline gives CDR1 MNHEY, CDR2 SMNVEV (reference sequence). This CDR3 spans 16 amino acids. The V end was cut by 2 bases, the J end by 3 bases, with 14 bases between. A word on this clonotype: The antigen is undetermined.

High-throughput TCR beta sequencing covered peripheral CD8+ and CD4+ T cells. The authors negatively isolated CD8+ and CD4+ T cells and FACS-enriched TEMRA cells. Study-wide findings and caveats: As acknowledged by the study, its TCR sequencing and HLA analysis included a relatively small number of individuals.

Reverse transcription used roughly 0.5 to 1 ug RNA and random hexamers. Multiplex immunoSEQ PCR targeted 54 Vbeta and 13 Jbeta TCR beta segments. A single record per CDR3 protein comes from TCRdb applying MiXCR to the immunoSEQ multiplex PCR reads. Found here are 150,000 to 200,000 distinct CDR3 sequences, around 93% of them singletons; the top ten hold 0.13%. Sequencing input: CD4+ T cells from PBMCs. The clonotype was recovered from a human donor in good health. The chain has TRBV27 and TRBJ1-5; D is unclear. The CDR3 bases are TGTGCCAGCAGTTTAGCCAGGAGACTTTACAATCAGCCCCAGCATTTT. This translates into CASSLARRLYNQPQHF.